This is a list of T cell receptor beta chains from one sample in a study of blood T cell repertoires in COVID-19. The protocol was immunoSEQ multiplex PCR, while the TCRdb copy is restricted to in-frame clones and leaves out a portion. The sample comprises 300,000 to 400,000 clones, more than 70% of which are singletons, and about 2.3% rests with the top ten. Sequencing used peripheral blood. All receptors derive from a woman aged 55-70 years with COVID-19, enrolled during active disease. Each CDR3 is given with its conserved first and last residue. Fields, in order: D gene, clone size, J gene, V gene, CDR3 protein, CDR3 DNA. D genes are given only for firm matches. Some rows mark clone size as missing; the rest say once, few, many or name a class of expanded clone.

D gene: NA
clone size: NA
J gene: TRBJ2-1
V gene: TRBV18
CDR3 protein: CASSPEYNEQFF
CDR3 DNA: TGTGCCAGCTCACCAGAGTACAATGAGCAGTTCTTC

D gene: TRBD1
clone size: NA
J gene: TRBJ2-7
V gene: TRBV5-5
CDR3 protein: CASSLPGGDEQYF
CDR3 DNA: TGTGCCAGCAGCTTGCCAGGGGGAGACGAGCAGTACTTC

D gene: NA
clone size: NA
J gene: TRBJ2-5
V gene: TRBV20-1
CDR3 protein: CSASTSGETQYF
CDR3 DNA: TGCAGTGCTAGTACGTCAGGGGAGACCCAGTACTTC

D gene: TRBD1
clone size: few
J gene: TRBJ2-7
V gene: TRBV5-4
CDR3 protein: CASSRTGGRNEQYF
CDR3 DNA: TGTGCCAGCAGCCGGACAGGGGGGCGTAACGAGCAGTACTTC

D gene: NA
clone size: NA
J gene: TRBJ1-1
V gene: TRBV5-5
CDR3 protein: CASRTRAGSFTEAFF
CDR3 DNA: TGTGCCAGCCGGACTAGGGCAGGCTCCTTCACTGAAGCTTTCTTT

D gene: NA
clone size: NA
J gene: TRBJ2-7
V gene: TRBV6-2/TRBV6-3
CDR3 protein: CASSRTGSTYEQYF
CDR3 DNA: TGTGCCAGCAGTCGCACAGGGTCGACCTACGAGCAGTACTTC

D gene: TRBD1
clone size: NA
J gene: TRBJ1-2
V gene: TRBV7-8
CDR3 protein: CASSLYEDRGYGYTF
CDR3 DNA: TGTGCCAGCAGCTTATATGAGGACAGGGGGTATGGCTACACCTTC

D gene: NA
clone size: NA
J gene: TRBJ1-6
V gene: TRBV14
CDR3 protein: CASSPRGNSPLHF
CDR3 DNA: TGTGCCAGCAGCCCCCGCGGTAATTCACCCCTCCACTTT

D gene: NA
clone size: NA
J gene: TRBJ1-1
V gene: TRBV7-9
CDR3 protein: CASSFRQGNTNTEAFF
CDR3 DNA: TGTGCCAGCAGCTTCCGGCAGGGGAATACGAACACTGAAGCTTTCTTT

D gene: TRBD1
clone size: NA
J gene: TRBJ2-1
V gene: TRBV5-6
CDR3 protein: CASSLSYRGGNEQFF
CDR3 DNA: TGTGCCAGCAGCTTGTCGTACAGGGGTGGCAATGAGCAGTTCTTC

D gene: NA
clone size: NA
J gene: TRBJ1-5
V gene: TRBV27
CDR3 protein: CASSSQQGNSNQPQHF
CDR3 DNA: TGTGCCAGCAGTTCCCAACAGGGAAATAGCAATCAGCCCCAGCATTTT

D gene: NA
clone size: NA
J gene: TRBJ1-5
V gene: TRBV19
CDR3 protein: CASTSLGSGLSNQPQHF
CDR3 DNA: TGTGCCAGTACCTCACTTGGGTCAGGGTTGAGCAATCAGCCCCAGCATTTT